The 9 T cell receptor beta chains presented below share a single source sample, sequenced in a study of T cell responses to AZD1222 COVID-19 vaccine. Sequencing used immunoSEQ multiplex PCR; TCRdb keeps in-frame clones, though not all of them. The sample holds tens of thousands of clones, about 89% seen once. The sequences come from peripheral blood, collected on day 0 of AZD1222 vaccination. The source is an adult in good health.

The V gene is TRBV7-9, the J gene TRBJ2-3; D unclear. The ends were cut back, 1 base at V and 4 bases at J, with 6 bases in the middle. Germline CDR1 reads SEHNR; CDR2 reads FQNEAQ (reference sequence). The CDR3 sequence is 13 residues long. This chain's CDR3 is CASSLGKSDTQYF. The CDR3 DNA follows: TGTGCCAGCAGCTTAGGCAAATCAGATACGCAGTATTTT.

This CDR3 is CASSRNRNQPQHF. For the CDR3, the DNA is TGTGCCAGCAGCCGTAACCGCAATCAGCCCCAGCATTTT. The V and J genes are TRBV7-8 and TRBJ1-5, with D uncertain. The V end was cut by 5 bases, the J end by 2 bases, with 7 bases between. Germline CDR1 SGHVS, CDR2 FQNEAQ. This CDR3 is 13 amino acids long.

CDR3 in amino acids: CASSPETGGASYNEQFF. CDR3 coding DNA: TGTGCCAGCAGCCCCGAGACAGGGGGCGCGTCCTACAATGAGCAGTTCTTC. The rearrangement links TRBV28 to TRBJ2-1, with TRBD1 matching over 10 bases. With V trimmed by 6 bases and J by 1 base, 9 bases remained unmatched. The CDR3 loop spans 17 amino acids. Germline V gene lookup returns CDR1 MDHEN and CDR2 SYDVKM.

V usage is TRBV7-9 and J usage is TRBJ2-3; D is unclear. Germline V gene data show CDR1 as SEHNR and CDR2 as FQNEAQ (reference sequence). V lost 6 bases, J lost 3 bases, and 10 bases lay in between. CDR3 size: 13 residues. CDR3 sequence reads: CASRQGPTDTQYF. As DNA, the CDR3 is TGTGCCAGCAGACAAGGGCCAACAGATACGCAGTATTTT.

The chain links TRBV2 to TRBJ1-5; D remains unclear. Trimming shortened V by 4 bases and J by 2 bases, and 6 bases separated the two germline ends. Germline CDR1 and CDR2: SNHLY and FYNNEI. The CDR3 loop spans 13 amino acids. CDR3 loop: CASSGSGNQPQHF. The CDR3, as DNA: TGTGCCAGCAGTGGCTCGGGCAATCAGCCCCAGCATTTT.

V and J are TRBV5-5 and TRBJ2-1, with D uncertain. This CDR3 contains 13 residues. The V end lost 0 bases, the J end lost 3 bases, and 4 bases lay between the germline ends. Germline-derived CDR1 and CDR2 are SGHKS and YYEKEE (reference sequence). In nucleotides, the CDR3 is TGTGCCAGCAGCTTGGCCCTCTACAATGAGCAGTTCTTC. This gives the protein CASSLALYNEQFF.

V and J are TRBV9 and TRBJ1-2, with a weak D call TRBD1 (6 bases). Deletions cut 4 bases from V and 0 bases from J, with 10 bases between. The CDR3 sequence is 14 residues long. Per germline, CDR1 SGDLS and CDR2 YYNGEE. For the CDR3, the DNA is TGTGCCAGCAGCAAGGACAGCGCTAACTATGGCTACACCTTC. This translates into CASSKDSANYGYTF.

Remarks on this clone: The junction and the germline gene differ at one end; a read error may be behind it. The chain joins TRBV5-1 to TRBJ2-7, with 16 bases lining up with TRBD2. Germline CDR1 and CDR2: SGHRS and YFSETQ. There are 14 residues in the CDR3. This chain's CDR3 is CASSPAGTSGRESF. The DNA of the CDR3 is TGCGCCAGCAGCCCTGCCGGGACTAGCGGGAGGGAGAGCTTC.

The chain combines TRBV2 with TRBJ1-1; a possible D gene is TRBD1 (5 bases). Trimming left V 3 bases short and J 5 bases short, with 28 bases between. CDR3 size: 19 residues. The V gene's germline CDR1 is SNHLY and CDR2 FYNNEI. The CDR3 DNA sequence: TGTGCCAGCAGTGAGTTATTTCAAGCCTCCAGGGTAAGTGGTACTGAAGCTTTCTTT. It specifies CASSELFQASRVSGTEAFF.